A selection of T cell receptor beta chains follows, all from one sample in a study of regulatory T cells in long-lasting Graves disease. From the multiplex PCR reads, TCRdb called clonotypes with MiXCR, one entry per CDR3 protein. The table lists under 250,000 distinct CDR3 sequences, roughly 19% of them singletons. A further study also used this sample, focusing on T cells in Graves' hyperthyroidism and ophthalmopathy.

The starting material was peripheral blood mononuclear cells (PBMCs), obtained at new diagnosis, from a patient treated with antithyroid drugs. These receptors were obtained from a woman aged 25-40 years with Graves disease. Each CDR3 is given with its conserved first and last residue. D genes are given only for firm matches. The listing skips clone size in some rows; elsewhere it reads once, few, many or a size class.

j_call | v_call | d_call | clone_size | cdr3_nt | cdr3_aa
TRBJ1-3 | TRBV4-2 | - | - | TGTGCCAGCAGCTTTAAAGTACGGGGGATATCCTCTGGAAACACCATATATTTT | CASSFKVRGISSGNTIYF
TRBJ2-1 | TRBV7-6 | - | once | TGTGCCAGCAGATCTGGGCCCGCAACCCATGAGCAGTTCTTC | CASRSGPATHEQFF
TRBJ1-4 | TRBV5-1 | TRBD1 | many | TGTGCCAGCAGCTCCGGACAGGTTGCCGAAAAACTGTTTTTT | CASSSGQVAEKLFF
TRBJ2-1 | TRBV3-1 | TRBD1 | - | TGTGCCAGCAGCCGAAGAGGGGGCGTTGAGCAGTTCTTC | CASSRRGGVEQFF
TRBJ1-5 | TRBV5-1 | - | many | TGCGCCAGCAGCTTAGGGGACATTAATCAGCCCCAGCATTTT | CASSLGDINQPQHF
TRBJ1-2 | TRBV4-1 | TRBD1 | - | TGCGCCAGCAGCCAAGAGGACAGGGCGTGGTATGGCTACACCTTC | CASSQEDRAWYGYTF
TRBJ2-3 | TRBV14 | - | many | TGTGCCAGCAGCCAAGATCGAGGGCCGGGTGTTAGCACAGATACGCAGTATTTT | CASSQDRGPGVSTDTQYF
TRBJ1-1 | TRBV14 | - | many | TGTGCCAGCAGCCACAACAGGATAGGGAACACTGAAGCTTTCTTT | CASSHNRIGNTEAFF
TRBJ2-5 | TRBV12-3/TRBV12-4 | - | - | TGTGCCAGCAGTCTTATTCGGGTTTGGGGCCAAGAGACCCAGTACTTC | CASSLIRVWGQETQYF
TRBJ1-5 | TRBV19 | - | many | TGTGCCACCCATTACGGGTACAATCAGCCCCAGCATTTT | CATHYGYNQPQHF
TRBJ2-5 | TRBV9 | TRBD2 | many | TGTGCCAGCAGCGTAGGGGCTAGCGGGGGGACAGCAGAGACCCAGTACTTC | CASSVGASGGTAETQYF
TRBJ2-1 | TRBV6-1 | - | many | TGTGCCAGCAGTACCCCGGACAATGAGCAGTTCTTC | CASSTPDNEQFF
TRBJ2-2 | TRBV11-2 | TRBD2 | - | TGTGCCAGCAGGCATACTAGCGGGAGTAGGACCGGGGAGCTGTTTTTT | CASRHTSGSRTGELFF
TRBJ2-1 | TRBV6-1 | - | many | TGTGCCAGCAGTGAAGCGGGGGGCGCAGACAATGAGCAGTTCTTC | CASSEAGGADNEQFF
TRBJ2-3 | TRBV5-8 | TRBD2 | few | TGTGCCAGCAGCTTGGAAGGACTAGACGAAAATACGCAGTATTTT | CASSLEGLDENTQYF
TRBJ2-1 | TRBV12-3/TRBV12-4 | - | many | TGTGCCACCACCCGAACACAGGGAGCCTACAATGAGCAGTTCTTC | CATTRTQGAYNEQFF
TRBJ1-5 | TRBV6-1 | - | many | TGTGCCAGCAGTGAAGACAGCGGGCCCGGTCAGCCCCAGCATTTT | CASSEDSGPGQPQHF
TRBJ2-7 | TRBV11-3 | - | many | TGTGCCAGCAGCTTAGACGGAAGAAGCTACGAGCAGTACTTC | CASSLDGRSYEQYF
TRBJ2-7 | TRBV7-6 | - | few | TGTGCCAGCAGCCCCGGGACCGATACCTACGAGCAGTACTTC | CASSPGTDTYEQYF
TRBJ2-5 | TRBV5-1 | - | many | TGCGCCAGCAGCTTGGCCGCGCGGGAGACCCAGTACTTC | CASSLAARETQYF
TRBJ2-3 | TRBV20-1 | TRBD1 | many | TGCAGTGCGGAGCCTCTAGACAGGGCAGATACGCAGTATTTT | CSAEPLDRADTQYF
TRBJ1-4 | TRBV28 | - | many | TGTGCCAGCAGTTCGGACGAAGAAGTAGCCCATGAAAAACTGTTTTTT | CASSSDEEVAHEKLFF
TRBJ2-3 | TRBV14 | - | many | TGTGCCAGCAGCCCTCTCCGGGGAATCACAGATACGCAGTATTTT | CASSPLRGITDTQYF
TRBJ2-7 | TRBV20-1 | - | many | TGCAGTGCTAGATCCAGGACTGCCTACGAGCAGTACTTC | CSARSRTAYEQYF
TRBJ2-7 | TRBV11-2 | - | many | TGTGCCAGCAGCCGCAGGGGTTACGAGCAGTACTTC | CASSRRGYEQYF
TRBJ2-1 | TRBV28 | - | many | TGTGCCAGCATCCCCGGGGGGCCCTACAATGAGCAGTTCTTC | CASIPGGPYNEQFF
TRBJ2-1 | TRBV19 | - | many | TGTGCCAGTAGTATCAGGCAGGGAGAGGGTGAGCAGTTCTTC | CASSIRQGEGEQFF
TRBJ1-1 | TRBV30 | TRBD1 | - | TGTGCCACAACCAGGGGGCTATTCACTGAAGCTTTCTTT | CATTRGLFTEAFF
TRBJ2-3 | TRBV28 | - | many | TGTGCCAGCGGGCGACTGAGAATGAATACGCAGTATTTT | CASGRLRMNTQYF
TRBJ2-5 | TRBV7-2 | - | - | TGTGCCAGCAGCTTAGCTAGCACTCCTCAAGAGACCCAGTACTTC | CASSLASTPQETQYF
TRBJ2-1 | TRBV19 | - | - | TGTGCCAGTAGTACCCGGACCCCGACAAATGAGCAGTTCTTC | CASSTRTPTNEQFF
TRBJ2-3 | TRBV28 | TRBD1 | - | TGTGCCAGCAGTTTCCCGCCGACAGGGGGGGATACGCAGTATTTT | CASSFPPTGGDTQYF
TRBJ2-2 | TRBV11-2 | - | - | TGTGCCAGCAGCCCCCCCGAGCTCACCGGGGAGCTGTTTTTT | CASSPPELTGELFF
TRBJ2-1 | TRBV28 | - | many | TGTGCCAGCAGTTTTCAGCGCTCCTACAATGAGCAGTTCTTC | CASSFQRSYNEQFF
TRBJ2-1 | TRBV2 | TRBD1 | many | TGTGCCAGCAGCAGGGACAGGATGAATGAGCAGTTCTTC | CASSRDRMNEQFF
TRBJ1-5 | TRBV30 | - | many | TGTGCCTGGAGTGTGCCCGGGGGCCCCCTCAATCAGCCCCAGCATTTT | CAWSVPGGPLNQPQHF
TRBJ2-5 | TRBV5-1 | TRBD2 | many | TGCGCCAGCAGCCAAAGCGGGGCACCCCAAGAGACCCAGTACTTC | CASSQSGAPQETQYF
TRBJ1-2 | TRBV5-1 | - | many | TGCGCCAGCAGCTTTGGCCTCACCTCTAACTATGGCTACACCTTC | CASSFGLTSNYGYTF
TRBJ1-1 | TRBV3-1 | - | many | TGTGCCAGCAGCCAGTTAAGTATTTACACTGAAGCTTTCTTT | CASSQLSIYTEAFF
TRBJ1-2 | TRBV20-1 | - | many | TGCAGTGCTAGAGGAGGGGGGCTACGGCATGGCTACACCTTC | CSARGGGLRHGYTF
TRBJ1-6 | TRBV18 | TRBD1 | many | TGTGCCAGCTCACCGTCCAGAGGGGGCGTTTCACCCCTCCACTTT | CASSPSRGGVSPLHF
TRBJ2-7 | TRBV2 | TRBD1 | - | TGTGCCAGCAGTGTATCGGCGCAGGACAGGAAGAAACAAGGCTTC | CASSVSAQDRKKQGF
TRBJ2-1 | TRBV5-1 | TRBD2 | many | TGCGCCAGCAGCACCGGACTAGCGGGCGGTTACAATGAGCAGTTCTTC | CASSTGLAGGYNEQFF
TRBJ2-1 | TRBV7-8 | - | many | TGTGCCAGCAGCTTTGCGGGGACGCCCTACAATGAGCAGTTCTTC | CASSFAGTPYNEQFF
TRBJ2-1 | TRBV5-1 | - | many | TGCGCCAGCAGCTTGGGAGACTCTAATAAGTTCTTC | CASSLGDSNKFF
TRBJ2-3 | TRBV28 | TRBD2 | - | TGTGCCAGCAGTAACCTACTAGCGGGACCGGGGACAGATACGCAGTATTTT | CASSNLLAGPGTDTQYF
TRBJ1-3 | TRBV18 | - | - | TGTGCCAGCTCACGTGAGGGGGCTGGAAACACCATATATTTT | CASSREGAGNTIYF
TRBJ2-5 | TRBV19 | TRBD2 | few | TGTGCCACCCGGGAGGCTAGCCGTTCTCGGGAGACCCAGTACTTC | CATREASRSRETQYF
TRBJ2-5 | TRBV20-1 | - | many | TGCAGTGCTCCTTTAAGGGGTGAGACCCAGTACTTC | CSAPLRGETQYF
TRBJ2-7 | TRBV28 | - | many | TGTGCCAGCAGTTTAGGGGCCAACTACTACGAGCAGTACTTC | CASSLGANYYEQYF
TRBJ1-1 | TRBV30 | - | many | TGTGCCTGGAGTGCGGGCAGGGGCCATATCACTGAAGCTTTCTTT | CAWSAGRGHITEAFF
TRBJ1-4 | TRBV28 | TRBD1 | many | TGTGCCAGCAGTCCGGACGACAGGGGTGGTGAAAAACTGTTTTTT | CASSPDDRGGEKLFF
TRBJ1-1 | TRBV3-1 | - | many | TGTGCCAGCAGCCAAGATCTCAACACTGAAGCTTTCTTT | CASSQDLNTEAFF
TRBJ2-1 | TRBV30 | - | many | TGTGCCTGGTCCCCGTCATACAATGAGCAGTTCTTC | CAWSPSYNEQFF
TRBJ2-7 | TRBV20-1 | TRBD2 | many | TGCAGTGCTAGTATAGCGGGAACCTACGAGCAGTACTTC | CSASIAGTYEQYF
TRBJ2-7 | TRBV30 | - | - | TGTGCCTGGAGTTCGTTCCTCTACGAGCAGTACTTC | CAWSSFLYEQYF
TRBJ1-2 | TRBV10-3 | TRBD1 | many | TGTGCCATCAGCGGACAGGGGCCCGCCCAGGGGGGCTACACCTTC | CAISGQGPAQGGYTF
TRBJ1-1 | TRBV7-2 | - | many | TGTGCCAGCAGCTTGGGATTGACATCCCTGGGGAGGAGGAACACTGAAGCTTTCTTT | CASSLGLTSLGRRNTEAFF
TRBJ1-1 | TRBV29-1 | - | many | TGCAGCGTTGAAGATATCTGGGGTACTGAAGCTTTCTTT | CSVEDIWGTEAFF